The TCR beta chain described here comes from a study of cytomegalovirus exposure and HLA in healthy donors. The wider study: There were 350 to 400 genotyped donors. Of these, roughly 82% fell in the genetic ancestry cluster associated with self-reported Caucasian donors. General study findings and limits: Later examination showed HLA-associated TCR beta chains had greater clonal expansion than equally common others. Researchers had no immune exposure information except CMV serostatus available.

Trimming shortened V by 2 bases and J by 3 bases, and 13 bases separated the two germline ends. CDR3 length: 15 amino acids. Germline V gene lookup returns CDR1 MDHEN and CDR2 SYDVKM. The PCR contained 60 Vbeta and 13 Jbeta primers. TCRdb's table, derived via immunoSEQ multiplex PCR, lists solely in-frame clones and lacks some. The table records 90,000 to 130,000 clones, roughly 80% of them present only once. Regarding this clone: The antigen remains undetermined.

Sequencing was performed on PBMCs. This chain connects TRBV28 to TRBJ1-2; D perhaps matches TRBD1 (5 bases). This receptor was identified in a man aged 30 to 39 in good health and CMV-seropositive. CDR3 nucleotides: TGTGCCAGCAGTTTACCCCGGGGGGAGGACTATGGCTACACCTTC. It codes for CASSLPRGEDYGYTF.